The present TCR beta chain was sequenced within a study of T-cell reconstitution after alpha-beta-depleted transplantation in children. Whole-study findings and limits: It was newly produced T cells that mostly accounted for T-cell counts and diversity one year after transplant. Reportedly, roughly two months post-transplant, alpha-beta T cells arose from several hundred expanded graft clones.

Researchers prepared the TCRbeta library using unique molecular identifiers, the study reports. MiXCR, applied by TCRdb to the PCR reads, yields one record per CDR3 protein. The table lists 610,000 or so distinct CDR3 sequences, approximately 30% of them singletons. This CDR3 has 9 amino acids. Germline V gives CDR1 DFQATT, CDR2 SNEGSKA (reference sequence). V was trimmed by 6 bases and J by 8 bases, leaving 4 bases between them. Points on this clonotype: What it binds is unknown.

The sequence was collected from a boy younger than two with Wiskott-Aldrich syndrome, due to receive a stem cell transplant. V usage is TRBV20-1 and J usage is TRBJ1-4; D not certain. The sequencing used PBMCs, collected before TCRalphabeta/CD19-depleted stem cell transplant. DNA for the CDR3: TGCAGTGCCGGGGAAAAACTGTTTTTT. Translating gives CSAGEKLFF.